This T cell receptor beta chain comes out of a study of T cells in Graves' hyperthyroidism and ophthalmopathy (dated by TCRdb to between 2018 and 2021). For the wider study: Peripheral blood samples were taken at initial diagnosis, before any treatment was given. Following sampling, methimazole starting at 30 mg daily was given to hyperthyroidism patients, and high-dose intravenous methylprednisolone was given to ophthalmopathy patients. Thyroid tissue and blood T-cell repertoires from more than five Graves' hyperthyroidism patients were also compared in the study. Prospective prediction of ophthalmopathy was tested in an independent validation cohort consisting of 18 to 20 hyperthyroidism patients and approximately 16 patients who later progressed to ophthalmopathy. According to the paper, TCR Vbeta CDR3 sequencing was carried out on over 130 peripheral blood samples, which came from 40 to 45 ophthalmopathy, 75 or so hyperthyroidism and approximately 17 progressor patients. A discovery cohort of approximately 97 patients, 43 with Graves' ophthalmopathy and fewer than 65 with stable Graves' hyperthyroidism, was used to find distinguishing TCR V-J signatures. The 100 discovery patients were divided at random into training and test sets in a 7:3 ratio. The full study reports these points: A 13 V-J signature model separated ophthalmopathy from stable hyperthyroidism, with around 90% sensitivity and roughly 81% specificity in cross-validation and 80%/75% in testing. In validation, progression to ophthalmopathy was predicted by the model with around 71% sensitivity and approximately 78% specificity, a median of roughly 6 months before onset. No statistical method was used to fix the sample size in advance, and group allocation was not hidden from the investigators. Most expanded thyroid clonotypes (frequency above 0.001) were also detected in blood, a finding suggesting that blood repertoires may reflect thyroid immune responses.

CDR1 and CDR2 were assigned from the germline V gene as MGHRA and YSYEKL. The CDR3 starts with the cysteine, ends with the phenylalanine, and has 16 residues. Only the CDR3 DNA is retained, 48 bases long and in frame from the first base. Between the V and J ends, shortened by 2 bases and 9 bases respectively, the junction contains 20 bases. Hyperthyroidism patients were aged 18 to 65 years and newly diagnosed, with disease duration of less than 2 months. Exclusion was applied to patients with uncontrolled infections, other autoimmune diseases, pregnancy or lactation. Clinical symptoms, serum thyroxine and TRAb, thyroid ultrasound, and orbital computed tomography formed the basis for the diagnoses. Blood from progressor patients was drawn when they were first diagnosed with hyperthyroidism, before any ophthalmopathy symptoms appeared. PBMCs were isolated from about 10 ml of fresh peripheral blood by Ficoll-Paque density gradient centrifugation. Progressor patients were defined as those initially diagnosed with Graves' hyperthyroidism in whom ophthalmopathy developed during follow-up. Trizol reagent was used to extract total RNA, and RNA quality was then checked on an Agilent 2100 Bioanalyzer.

As to this clonotype: Its antigen is currently not known. Base qualities are missing; no much larger clone stands one base away.

The TCR beta CDR3 regions were amplified from RNA transcripts. For the first round of RT-PCR on the TCR CDR3, the HTBI primer set was used together with the Qiagen OneStep RT-PCR kit. A second multiplex PCR round built the libraries, followed by size selection and purification. Sequencing of the libraries was done on an Illumina HiSeq2000 using paired-end 100 bp reads. Turning to the authors' computational methods: SOAPnuke was used to process the raw data, removing reads that contained adapters or uncalled bases, had a mean Phred below 15, or lacked an exact match to the constant primer or identifier. COPE v1.2.5 was used to merge high-quality paired reads, and clonotypes were defined as unique nucleotide sequences. MiTCR v1.1 was used to align the clonotypes against IMGT TRBV, TRBD and TRBJ reference segments. Only V-J combinations with frequency above 0.0001, covering 99% to 99.2% of repertoires, were analysed. A TCS score was defined as the ratio of F50 (clonal expansion) to E x V (chaos), with BLOSUM62-based TCRdist applied between CDR3 peptides within each V-J. Welch's t-statistics and random forest reduced 514 V-J features to roughly 13, which were used in a naive Bayes classifier (R e1071). TCRdb took the public reads, trimmed them with fastp at Q25, ran MiXCR for clone calling and kept in-frame beta chains. Rows with one shared CDR3 protein collapse into an entry with the most common genes and DNA. It is TCRdb's table, rather than the study itself, that gives the V and J calls and clone size. The sample table shows around 700,000 distinct CDR3 sequences, and roughly a sixth are seen once. About a sixth of the sample belongs to the ten largest clones.

This chain is built from TRBV4-1 and TRBJ1-5; TRBD1 might be the D gene, on 5 matching bases. The sequencing input was blood. This TCR derives from a woman aged 45-65 years with Graves' hyperthyroidism that later progressed to Graves' ophthalmopathy. This receptor carries the CDR3 CASSQRIKQGGVPQHF. The DNA reads TGCGCCAGCAGCCAACGAATAAAGCAGGGAGGAGTGCCCCAGCATTTT.